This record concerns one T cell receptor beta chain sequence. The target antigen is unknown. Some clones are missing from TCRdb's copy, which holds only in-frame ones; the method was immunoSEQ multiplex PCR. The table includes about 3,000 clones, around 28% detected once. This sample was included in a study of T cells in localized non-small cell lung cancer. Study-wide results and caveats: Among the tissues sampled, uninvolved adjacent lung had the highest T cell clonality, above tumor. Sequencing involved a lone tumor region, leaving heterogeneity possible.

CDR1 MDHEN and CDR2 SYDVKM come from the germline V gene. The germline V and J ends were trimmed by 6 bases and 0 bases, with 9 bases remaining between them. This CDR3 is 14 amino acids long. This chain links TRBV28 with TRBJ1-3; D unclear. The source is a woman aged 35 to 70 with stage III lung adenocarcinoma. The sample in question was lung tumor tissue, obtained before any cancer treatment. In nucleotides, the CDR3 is TGTGCCAGCAGGTTCGTTCTCTCTGGAAACACCATATATTTT. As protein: CASRFVLSGNTIYF.